These 27 T cell receptor beta chains originate from one sample sequenced in a study of cytomegalovirus exposure and HLA in healthy donors. The PCR ran on 60 Vbeta and 13 Jbeta primers. Using immunoSEQ multiplex PCR, the repertoire was profiled, and TCRdb retains in-frame clones only, with some absent. The table includes about 170,000 clones, 76% detected once. The sample taken for sequencing was PBMCs. Source of these receptors: a female donor in good health and CMV-seronegative.

This CDR3 is CASSELAGGETQYF. The CDR3 DNA sequence: TGTGCCAGCAGTGAACTAGCGGGGGGAGAGACCCAGTACTTC. V gene TRBV2 combines with J gene TRBJ2-5; TRBD2 matches at 11 bases. Per the germline V gene, CDR1 is SNHLY and CDR2 is FYNNEI. The J segment lost 4 bases and the V segment lost 2 bases, leaving 0 bases of the junction unmatched. This CDR3 region has 14 residues.

This chain links TRBV15 with TRBJ2-2, with 7 nucleotides matching TRBD1. The CDR3 sequence is 15 residues long. Germline values: CDR1 LNHNV, CDR2 YYDKDF (reference sequence). The ends lost 5 bases at V and 6 bases at J; junction bases unmatched: 9. The CDR3, as DNA: TGTGCCACCAGCCCTGGACAGGCTGGCGCCGGGGAGCTGTTTTTT. Translation: CATSPGQAGAGELFF.

The V and J genes are TRBV19 and TRBJ1-5; possible D gene TRBD1, 6 bases. Between the trimmed V and J ends, which lost 3 bases and 3 bases, there was a span of 12 bases. From germline, CDR1 is LNHDA and CDR2 SQIVND (reference sequence). The CDR3 covers 15 residues. DNA for the CDR3: TGTGCCAGTAGTATGTACAGGGTCGACAATCAGCCCCAGCATTTT. It encodes CASSMYRVDNQPQHF.

The gene calls are TRBV5-1 and TRBJ1-3; TRBD1 is a possible D gene (6 bases). Germline-derived CDR1 and CDR2 are SGHRS and YFSETQ. This CDR3 has 16 amino acids. With 4 bases removed from V and 0 bases from J, the gap between germline ends came to 14 bases. The CDR3 bases are TGCGCCAGCAGCGTGGGACACCCGAGCTCTGGAAACACCATATATTTT. Translation gives CASSVGHPSSGNTIYF.

This sequence joins TRBV10-3 and TRBJ2-7; 8 bases are shared with TRBD2. The V gene end was trimmed by 2 bases and the J gene end by 6 bases; junction bases not matched to a gene: 9. CDR3 length: 15 amino acids. Germline CDR1 is ENHRY and CDR2 is SYGVKD. The CDR3 coding sequence is TGTGCCATCAGTGAGGGAGCGGGGGCGGGCGTCGAGCAGTACTTC. It is translated as CAISEGAGAGVEQYF.

This clone was seen more than once but under ten times. The chain has TRBV10-3 and TRBJ1-3; no reliable D call. V gave up 2 bases and J gave up 0 bases, with 11 bases separating them. Germline V gives CDR1 ENHRY, CDR2 SYGVKD. There are 16 residues in the CDR3. CDR3 sequence: CAISERQPLSGNTIYF. The CDR3 region has the DNA TGTGCCATCAGTGAGCGACAACCTCTCTCTGGAAACACCATATATTTT.

The chain is built from TRBV5-1 and TRBJ2-1, with D possibly being TRBD1 (6 bases). Germline V CDR1 and CDR2: SGHRS, YFSETQ. This CDR3 has 15 residues. V lost 4 bases and J lost 4, with 15 bases in between. The CDR3 region is CASSRNAGVYNEQFF. Here the CDR3 DNA reads TGCGCCAGCAGCCGGAACGCAGGGGTTTACAATGAGCAGTTCTTC.

The V call is TRBV12-5, the J call TRBJ2-7; weak D call: TRBD2 (6 bases). This CDR3 contains 16 residues. V was clipped by 5 bases and J by 4 bases, with 21 bases between them. CDR1 is LGHNT, CDR2 FRNRAP, per germline. The CDR3 nucleotides are TGTGCTAGTGGTACCTATCTGGGGGGACCGGGGTACGAGCAGTACTTC. It yields the protein CASGTYLGGPGYEQYF. Full variable domain (missing parts from reference TRBV12-5 and TRBJ2-7): DARVTQTPRHKVTEMGQEVTMRCQPILGHNTVFWYRQTMMQGLELLAYFRNRAPLDDSGMPKDRFSAEMPDATLATLKIQPSEPRDSAVYFCASGTYLGGPGYEQYFGPGTRLTVT.

The V call is TRBV11-2, the J call TRBJ1-3; possibly TRBD1 for D (6 bases). Trimming took off 2 bases at V and 8 bases at J, with 16 bases between the two ends. Germline V lookup: CDR1 SGHAT, CDR2 FQNNGV. This CDR3 is 15 amino acids long. The chain's CDR3 is CASSLKRGRFDTIYF. The CDR3 nucleotides read TGTGCCAGCAGCTTAAAGCGGGGGCGGTTCGACACCATATATTTT. Drawing the rest from reference TRBV11-2 and TRBJ1-3, the complete variable domain is EAGVAQSPRYKIIEKRQSVAFWCNPISGHATLYWYQQILGQGPKLLIQFQNNGVVDDSQLPKDRFSAERLKGVDSTLKIQPAKLEDSAVYLCASSLKRGRFDTIYFGEGSWLTVV.

This clone occurred once. The genes are TRBV5-1 and TRBJ1-2, with D hard to call. The germline V gene encodes CDR1 SGHRS and CDR2 YFSETQ. Trimming pared 6 bases from V and 8 bases from J, leaving 20 bases between. The CDR3 consists of 14 residues. The CDR3 nucleotides read TGCGCCAGCAACGACGGACCACGGGAGTACGGCTACACCTTC. Amino acid sequence: CASNDGPREYGYTF.

This clone came up once. The chain employs TRBV7-9 and TRBJ1-5; D remains ambiguous. The CDR3 length is 16 residues. V was shortened by 3 bases and J by 3 bases, with 15 bases between the two germline ends. Germline V gene lookup returns CDR1 SEHNR and CDR2 FQNEAQ (reference sequence). DNA for the CDR3: TGTGCCAGCAGCTTCGTGTCGGGTGGTACCAATCAGCCCCAGCATTTT. Protein: CASSFVSGGTNQPQHF.

This chain links TRBV7-2 with TRBJ2-3; possible D gene TRBD1, 5 bases. V lost 3 bases and J 4 bases, leaving 11 bases between the germline ends. The germline V gene has CDR1 SGHTA and CDR2 FQGNSA. The CDR3 runs 14 residues. This CDR3 is CASSLDGASDTQYF. The CDR3 DNA reads as TGTGCCAGCAGCTTGGATGGGGCATCAGATACGCAGTATTTT.

The chain's CDR3 is CASSPRTASRREPDTQYF. CDR3 DNA: TGTGCCAGCAGCCCTCGGACAGCGTCTCGACGTGAGCCAGATACGCAGTATTTT. This rearrangement joins TRBV7-3 to TRBJ2-3; TRBD1 is a possible D gene (6 bases). The V end was cut by 5 bases, the J end by 4 bases, with 25 bases between. The CDR3 is 18 residues long. Germline V gene data show CDR1 as SGHTA and CDR2 as FQGTGA.

The V gene is TRBV6-5, the J gene TRBJ1-5; a possible D gene is TRBD1 (6 bases). Germline assignment: CDR1 MNHEY and CDR2 SVGAGI. V shed 2 bases and J shed 2 bases, with 13 bases lying between them. The CDR3 totals 16 residues. CDR3 sequence (DNA): TGTGCCAGCAGTTACGGGGGCGGGGGCGGCAATCAGCCCCAGCATTTT. Protein sequence: CASSYGGGGGNQPQHF.

This chain connects TRBV19 to TRBJ1-2; unclear D gene. The germline V gene has CDR1 LNHDA and CDR2 SQIVND (reference sequence). Between the trimmed V and J ends, which lost 7 bases and 3 bases, there was a span of 21 bases. The CDR3 is 16 residues long. CDR3 loop: CASTTGGGGRHYGYTF. DNA for the CDR3: TGTGCCAGTACCACGGGCGGTGGCGGGAGGCACTATGGCTACACCTTC.

V usage is TRBV7-6 and J usage is TRBJ2-1; TRBD1 matches 7 bases. J gave up 9 bases and V 7 bases, and 9 bases lay outside the gene matches. The CDR3 sequence is 13 residues long. In germline, CDR1 is SGHVS, CDR2 FNYEAQ. The CDR3 loop reads CASNKGAKSEQFF. DNA of the CDR3: TGTGCCAGCAACAAGGGGGCTAAGAGTGAGCAGTTCTTC.

This chain joins TRBV29-1 and TRBJ1-1; no firm D call. V was clipped by 7 bases and J by 3 bases, with 9 bases between them. The germline CDR1 and CDR2 sequences are SQVTM and ANQGSEA. This CDR3 contains 11 residues. The CDR3 sequence is CSAQRDTEAFF. The CDR3 DNA follows: TGCAGCGCTCAGCGGGACACTGAAGCTTTCTTT.

The chain carries TRBV5-4 and TRBJ2-2; 9 bases are shared with TRBD1. CDR3 length: 13 amino acids. V shed 7 bases, J shed 5 bases, and the junction held 3 bases outside the gene matches. CDR1 is SGHNT, CDR2 YYREEE, per germline (reference sequence). CDR3 in amino acids: CASSGQGTGELFF. The CDR3 nucleotides are TGTGCCAGCTCGGGACAGGGAACCGGGGAGCTGTTTTTT.

The chain employs TRBV7-6 and TRBJ2-3, with a tentative D call TRBD2 (6 bases). Trimming removed 0 bases at V and 5 bases at J, with 9 bases between. Germline loops: CDR1 SGHVS, CDR2 FNYEAQ. The CDR3 sequence is 14 residues long. The CDR3 region is CASSLANGGDTQYF. The CDR3 coding sequence is TGTGCCAGCAGCTTAGCAAACGGGGGAGATACGCAGTATTTT.

The gene calls are TRBV7-3 and TRBJ2-5; TRBD1 matches at 9 bases. Germline CDR1 reads SGHTA; CDR2 reads FQGTGA. CDR3 length: 16 residues. V was pared by 5 bases and J by 4 bases, with 11 bases of the junction left unmatched. In nucleotides, the CDR3 is TGTGCCAGCAGCCAATATGCGACAGGGGGAGTAGAGACCCAGTACTTC. It specifies CASSQYATGGVETQYF.

The gene calls are TRBV19 and TRBJ2-2; TRBD2 matches 7 bases. This CDR3 is built from 15 residues. CDR1 LNHDA and CDR2 SQIVND come from the germline V gene (reference sequence). V dropped 9 bases and J dropped 3; count of bases not matched to a gene: 10. The CDR3 reads CASVRGAGDTGELFF. The CDR3 nucleotides read TGTGCCAGCGTACGGGGCGCGGGGGACACCGGGGAGCTGTTTTTT.

CDR3: CASTPMGGSGNTIYF. CDR3 nucleotide sequence: TGTGCCAGCACCCCCATGGGGGGCTCTGGAAACACCATATATTTT. The genes are TRBV7-2 and TRBJ1-3, with D possibly being TRBD1 (5 bases). V was shortened by 7 bases and J by 0 bases, with 13 bases between the two germline ends. Germline-derived CDR1 and CDR2 are SGHTA and FQGNSA. The CDR3 is made up of 15 amino acids.

The chain has TRBV19 and TRBJ2-5; TRBD1 is a possible D gene (5 bases). Germline V gene sequence: CDR1 LNHDA, CDR2 SQIVND (reference sequence). V shed 10 bases and J shed 5 bases, with 20 bases lying between them. The CDR3 runs 14 residues. The chain's CDR3 is CATSPPGLSETQYF. In DNA, the CDR3 is TGTGCCACCTCCCCTCCAGGGTTAAGTGAGACCCAGTACTTC.

The chain links TRBV27 to TRBJ1-3, with D possibly TRBD1 on 6 matching bases. Trimming stripped 5 bases from V and 7 bases from J, with 12 bases between. CDR1 is MNHEY and CDR2 is SMNVEV in the germline V gene (reference sequence). CDR3 length: 13 residues. CDR3 protein: CASSNRDWNTIYF. The CDR3 DNA follows: TGTGCCAGCAGTAACAGGGATTGGAACACCATATATTTT.

Written as DNA, the CDR3 is TGTGCCACCAGCATGCGGGGGGACCCGGCAGAAGAGCAGTACTTC. It specifies CATSMRGDPAEEQYF. This chain joins TRBV15 and TRBJ2-7, with 8 positions matching TRBD2. Trimming cost V 4 bases and J 7 bases; bases outside gene matches: 12. Germline V gene data show CDR1 as LNHNV and CDR2 as YYDKDF (reference sequence). The CDR3 consists of 15 residues.

The chain has TRBV30 and TRBJ2-7, with D possibly being TRBD2 (6 bases). CDR1 GTSNPN and CDR2 SVGIG come from the germline V gene (reference sequence). V lost 0 bases and J 5 bases, leaving 20 bases between the germline ends. This CDR3 is built from 16 residues. The CDR3 nucleotides read TGTGCCTGGAGTGTCGCCGGGACTCGCTTTGCCCACGAGCAGTACTTC. It is translated as CAWSVAGTRFAHEQYF.

Worth noting for this clone: Germline is not matched at one junction end, which may reflect a read error. The chain uses TRBV7-6 and TRBJ2-6, with D maybe TRBD1 (5 bases). The CDR3 extends over 16 amino acids. From germline, CDR1 is SGHVS and CDR2 FNYEAQ. The CDR3 DNA is TGTGCCAGCAGTAATCCCTGGAAACGTGGGGCCAACGGCCTGACTTTC. It translates to CASSNPWKRGANGLTF.